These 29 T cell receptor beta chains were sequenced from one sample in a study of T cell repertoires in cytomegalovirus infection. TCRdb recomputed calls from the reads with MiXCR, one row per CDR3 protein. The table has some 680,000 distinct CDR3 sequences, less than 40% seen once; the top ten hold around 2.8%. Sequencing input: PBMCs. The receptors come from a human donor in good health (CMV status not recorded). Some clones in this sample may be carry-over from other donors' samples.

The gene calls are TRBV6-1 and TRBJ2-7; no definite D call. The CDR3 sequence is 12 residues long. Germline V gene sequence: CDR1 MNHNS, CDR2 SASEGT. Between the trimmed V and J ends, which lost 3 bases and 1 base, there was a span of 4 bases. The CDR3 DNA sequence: TGTGCCAGCAGTGAGGAGTCCTACGAGCAGTACTTC. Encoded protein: CASSEESYEQYF.

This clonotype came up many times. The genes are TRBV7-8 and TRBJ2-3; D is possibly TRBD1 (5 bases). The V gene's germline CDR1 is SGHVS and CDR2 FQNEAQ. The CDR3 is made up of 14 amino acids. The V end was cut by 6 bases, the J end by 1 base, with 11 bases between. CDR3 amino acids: CASRGAGRTDTQYF. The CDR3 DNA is TGTGCCAGCAGAGGGGCAGGGCGCACAGATACGCAGTATTTT. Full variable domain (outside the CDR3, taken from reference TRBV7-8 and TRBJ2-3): GAGVSQSPRYKVAKRGQDVALRCDPISGHVSLFWYQQALGQGPEFLTYFQNEAQLDKSGLPSDRFFAERPEGSVSTLKIQRTQQEDSAVYLCASRGAGRTDTQYFGPGTRLTVL.

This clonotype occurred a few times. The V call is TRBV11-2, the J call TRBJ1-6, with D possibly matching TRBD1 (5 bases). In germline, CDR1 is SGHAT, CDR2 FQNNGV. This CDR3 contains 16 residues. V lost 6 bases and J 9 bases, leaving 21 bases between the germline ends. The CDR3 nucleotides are TGTGCCAGCAGACATATAGGTGCCAGGGTTGGTTCACCCCTCCACTTT. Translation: CASRHIGARVGSPLHF. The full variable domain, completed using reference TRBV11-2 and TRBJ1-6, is EAGVAQSPRYKIIEKRQSVAFWCNPISGHATLYWYQQILGQGPKLLIQFQNNGVVDDSQLPKDRFSAERLKGVDSTLKIQPAKLEDSAVYLCASRHIGARVGSPLHFGNGTRLTVT.

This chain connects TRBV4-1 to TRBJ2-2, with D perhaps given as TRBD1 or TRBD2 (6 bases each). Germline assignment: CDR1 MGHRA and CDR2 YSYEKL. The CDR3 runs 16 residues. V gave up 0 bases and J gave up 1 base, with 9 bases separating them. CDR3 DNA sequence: TGCGCCAGCAGCCAAGAGGGGGGCGGGAACACCGGGGAGCTGTTTTTT. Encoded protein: CASSQEGGGNTGELFF.

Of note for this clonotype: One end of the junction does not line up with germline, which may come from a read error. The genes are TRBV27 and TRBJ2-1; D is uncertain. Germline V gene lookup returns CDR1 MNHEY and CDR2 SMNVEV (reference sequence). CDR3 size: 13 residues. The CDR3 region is CASSPNLVNEQCF. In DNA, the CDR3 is TGTGCCAGCAGCCCTAACCTGGTCAATGAGCAGTGCTTC.

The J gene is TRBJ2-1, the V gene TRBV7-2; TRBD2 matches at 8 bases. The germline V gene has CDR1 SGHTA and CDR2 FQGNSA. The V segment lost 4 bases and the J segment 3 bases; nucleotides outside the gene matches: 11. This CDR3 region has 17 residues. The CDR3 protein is CASSSGTRGTGYNEQFF. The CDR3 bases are TGTGCCAGCAGCTCCGGGACTAGGGGGACGGGCTACAATGAGCAGTTCTTC.

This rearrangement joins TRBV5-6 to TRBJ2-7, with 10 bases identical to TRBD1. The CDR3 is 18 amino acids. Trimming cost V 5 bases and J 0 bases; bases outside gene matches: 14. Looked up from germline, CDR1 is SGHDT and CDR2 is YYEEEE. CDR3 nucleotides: TGTGCCAGCAGTCTTGTTGAACCGGGACAGGGGAGCTCCTACGAGCAGTACTTC. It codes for CASSLVEPGQGSSYEQYF.

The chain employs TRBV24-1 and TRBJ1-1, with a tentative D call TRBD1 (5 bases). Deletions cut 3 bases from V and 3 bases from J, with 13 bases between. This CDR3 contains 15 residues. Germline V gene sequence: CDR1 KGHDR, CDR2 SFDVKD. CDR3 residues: CATSDPHGGDTEAFF. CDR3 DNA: TGTGCCACCAGTGATCCCCATGGGGGGGACACTGAAGCTTTCTTT.

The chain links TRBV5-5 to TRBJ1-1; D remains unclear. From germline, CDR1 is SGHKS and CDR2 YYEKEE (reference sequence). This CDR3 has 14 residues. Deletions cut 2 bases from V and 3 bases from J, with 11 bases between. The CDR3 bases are TGTGCCAGCAGCTTTTATCCGACGGACACTGAAGCTTTCTTT. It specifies CASSFYPTDTEAFF.

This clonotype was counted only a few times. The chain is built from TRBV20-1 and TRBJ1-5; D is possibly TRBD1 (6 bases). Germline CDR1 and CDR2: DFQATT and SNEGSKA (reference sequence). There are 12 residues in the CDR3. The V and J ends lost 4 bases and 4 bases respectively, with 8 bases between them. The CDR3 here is CSAMQGNQPQHF. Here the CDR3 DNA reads TGCAGTGCTATGCAGGGGAATCAGCCCCAGCATTTT.

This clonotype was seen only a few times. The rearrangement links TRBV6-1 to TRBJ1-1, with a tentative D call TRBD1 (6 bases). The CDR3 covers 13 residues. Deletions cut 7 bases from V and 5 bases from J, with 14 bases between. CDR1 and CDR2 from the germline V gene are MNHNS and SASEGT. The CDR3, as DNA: TGTGCCAGCACCCAAGTAGGGGGGACTGAAGCTTTCTTT. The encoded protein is CASTQVGGTEAFF.

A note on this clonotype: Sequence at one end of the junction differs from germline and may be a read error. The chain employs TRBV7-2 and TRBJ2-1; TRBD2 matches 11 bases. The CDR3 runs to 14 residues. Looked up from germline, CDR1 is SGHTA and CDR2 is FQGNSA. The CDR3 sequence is CASILTSGKNERFF. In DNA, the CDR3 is TGTGCCAGCATCCTGACTAGCGGGAAGAATGAGCGGTTCTTC.

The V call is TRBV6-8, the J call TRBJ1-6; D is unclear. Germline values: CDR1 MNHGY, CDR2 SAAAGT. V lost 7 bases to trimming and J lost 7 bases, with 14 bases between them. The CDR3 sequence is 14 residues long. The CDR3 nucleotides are TGTGCCAGCACCGGACTGGGAGGGAATTCACCCCTCCACTTT. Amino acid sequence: CASTGLGGNSPLHF.

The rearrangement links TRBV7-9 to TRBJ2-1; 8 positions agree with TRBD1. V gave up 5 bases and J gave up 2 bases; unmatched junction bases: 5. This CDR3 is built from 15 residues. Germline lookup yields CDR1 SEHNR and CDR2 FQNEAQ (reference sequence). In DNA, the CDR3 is TGTGCCAGCAGCGGCGGACAGGGACCCTACAATGAGCAGTTCTTC. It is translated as CASSGGQGPYNEQFF.

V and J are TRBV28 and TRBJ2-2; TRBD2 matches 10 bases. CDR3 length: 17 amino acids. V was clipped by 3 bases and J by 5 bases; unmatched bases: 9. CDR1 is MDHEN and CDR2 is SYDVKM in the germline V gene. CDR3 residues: CASSFLAGVEETGELFF. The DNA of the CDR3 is TGTGCCAGCAGTTTCCTAGCGGGAGTCGAGGAAACCGGGGAGCTGTTTTTT.

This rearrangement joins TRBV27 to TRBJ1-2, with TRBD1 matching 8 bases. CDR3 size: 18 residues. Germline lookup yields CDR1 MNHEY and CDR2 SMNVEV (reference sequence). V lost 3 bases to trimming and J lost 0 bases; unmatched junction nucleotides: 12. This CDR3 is CASSLTSVTGDSNYGYTF. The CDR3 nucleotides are TGTGCCAGCAGTTTGACTTCGGTGACAGGGGATTCTAACTATGGCTACACCTTC.

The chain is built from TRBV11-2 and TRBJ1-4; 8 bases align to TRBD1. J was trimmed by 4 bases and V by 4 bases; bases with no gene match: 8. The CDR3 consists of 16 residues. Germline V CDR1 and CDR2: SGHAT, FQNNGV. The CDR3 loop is CASSSFGTGVNEKLFF. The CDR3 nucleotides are TGTGCCAGCAGCTCATTCGGGACAGGCGTTAATGAAAAACTGTTTTTT.

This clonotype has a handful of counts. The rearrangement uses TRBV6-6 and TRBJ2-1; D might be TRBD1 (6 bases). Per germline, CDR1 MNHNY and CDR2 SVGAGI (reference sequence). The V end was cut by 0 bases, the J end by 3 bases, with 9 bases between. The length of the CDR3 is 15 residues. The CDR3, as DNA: TGTGCCAGCAGTTACTCTACAGGGAACTACAATGAGCAGTTCTTC. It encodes CASSYSTGNYNEQFF.

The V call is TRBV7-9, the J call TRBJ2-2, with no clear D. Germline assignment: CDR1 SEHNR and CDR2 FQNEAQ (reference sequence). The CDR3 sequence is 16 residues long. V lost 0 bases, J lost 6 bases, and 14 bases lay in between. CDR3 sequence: CASSLALRVAPGELFF. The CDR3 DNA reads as TGTGCCAGCAGCTTAGCGCTCCGGGTGGCCCCCGGGGAGCTGTTTTTT.

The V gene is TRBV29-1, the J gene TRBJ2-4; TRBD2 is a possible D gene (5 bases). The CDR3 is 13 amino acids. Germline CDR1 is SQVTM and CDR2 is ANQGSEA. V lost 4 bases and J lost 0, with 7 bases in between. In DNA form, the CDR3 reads TGCAGCGTTGGGGGAGTAGCCAAAAACATTCAGTACTTC. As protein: CSVGGVAKNIQYF. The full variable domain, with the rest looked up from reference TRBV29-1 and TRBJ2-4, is SAVISQKPSRDICQRGTSLTIQCQVDSQVTMMFWYRQQPGQSLTLIATANQGSEATYESGFVIDKFPISRPNLTFSTLTVSNMSPEDSSIYLCSVGGVAKNIQYFGAGTRLSVL.

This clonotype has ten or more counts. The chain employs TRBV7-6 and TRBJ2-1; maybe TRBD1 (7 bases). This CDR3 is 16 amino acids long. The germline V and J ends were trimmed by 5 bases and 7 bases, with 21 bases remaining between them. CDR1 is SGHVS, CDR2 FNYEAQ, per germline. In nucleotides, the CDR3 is TGTGCCAGCAGCCCTTATGGAGAGGGGGCGGGGAATGAGCAGTTCTTC. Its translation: CASSPYGEGAGNEQFF.

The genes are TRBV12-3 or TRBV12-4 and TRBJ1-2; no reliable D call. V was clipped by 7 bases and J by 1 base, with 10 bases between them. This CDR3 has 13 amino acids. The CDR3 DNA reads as TGTGCCAGCAACCCAGGAGATAACTATGGCTACACCTTC. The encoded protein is CASNPGDNYGYTF.

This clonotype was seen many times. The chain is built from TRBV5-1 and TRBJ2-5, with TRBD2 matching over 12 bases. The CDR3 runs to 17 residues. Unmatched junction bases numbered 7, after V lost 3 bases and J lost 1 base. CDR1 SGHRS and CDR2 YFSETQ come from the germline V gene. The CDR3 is CASSSSSGGAFQETQYF. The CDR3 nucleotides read TGCGCCAGCAGCTCCTCTAGCGGGGGGGCCTTCCAAGAGACCCAGTACTTC.

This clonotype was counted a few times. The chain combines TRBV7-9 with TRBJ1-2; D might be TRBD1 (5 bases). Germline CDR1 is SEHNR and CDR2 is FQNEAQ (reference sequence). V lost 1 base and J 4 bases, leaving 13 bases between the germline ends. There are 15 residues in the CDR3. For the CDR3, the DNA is TGTGCCAGCAGCTTAGTTGGGGGGTCGACCTATGGCTACACCTTC. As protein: CASSLVGGSTYGYTF.

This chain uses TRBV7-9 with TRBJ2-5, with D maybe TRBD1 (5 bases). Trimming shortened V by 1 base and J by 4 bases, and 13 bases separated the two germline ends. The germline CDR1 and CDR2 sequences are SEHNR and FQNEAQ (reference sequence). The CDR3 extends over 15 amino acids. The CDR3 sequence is CASSLEPGRIETQYF. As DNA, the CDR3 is TGTGCCAGCAGCTTAGAGCCAGGGCGCATAGAGACCCAGTACTTC.

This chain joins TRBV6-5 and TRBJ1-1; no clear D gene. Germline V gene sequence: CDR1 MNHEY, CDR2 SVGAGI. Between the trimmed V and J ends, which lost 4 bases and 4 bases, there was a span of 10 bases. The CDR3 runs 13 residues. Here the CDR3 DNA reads TGTGCCAGCAGTTTCGACGGTCTCACTGAAGCTTTCTTT. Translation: CASSFDGLTEAFF.

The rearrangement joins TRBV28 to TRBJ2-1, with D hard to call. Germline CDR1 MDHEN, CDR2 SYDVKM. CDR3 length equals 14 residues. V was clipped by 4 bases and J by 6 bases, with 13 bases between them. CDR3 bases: TGTGCCAGCAGTTCCAATTTCGTGGGCAATGAGCAGTTCTTC. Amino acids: CASSSNFVGNEQFF.

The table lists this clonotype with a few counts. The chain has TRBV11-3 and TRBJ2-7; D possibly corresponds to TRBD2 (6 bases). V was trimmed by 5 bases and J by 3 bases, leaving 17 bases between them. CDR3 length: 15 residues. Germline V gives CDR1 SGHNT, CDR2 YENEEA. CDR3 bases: TGTGCCAGCAGCACCGCCGCGGGGATTAACTACGAGCAGTACTTC. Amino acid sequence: CASSTAAGINYEQYF.

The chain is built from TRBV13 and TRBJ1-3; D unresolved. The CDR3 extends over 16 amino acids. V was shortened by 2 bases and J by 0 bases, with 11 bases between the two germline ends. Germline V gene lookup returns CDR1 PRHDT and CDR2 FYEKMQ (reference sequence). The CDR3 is CASSLRVIPSGNTIYF. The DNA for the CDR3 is TGTGCCAGCAGCTTAAGGGTTATCCCCTCTGGAAACACCATATATTTT.